One and the same sample provided the 9 T cell receptor beta chains below, sequenced in a study of regulatory T cells in long-lasting Graves disease. The time point was: persistent/refractory GD, antithyroid drugs over 5 years with positive TRAb. Following extraction of RNA from PBMCs, that RNA was used to make the TCR library. Sequencing libraries for TCR beta were prepared with iRepertoire HTBI primers and Arm-PCR of CDR3 regions. Each CDR3 protein gets one entry after TCRdb re-called the multiplex PCR reads with MiXCR. Of roughly 300,000 distinct CDR3 sequences in the sample, 22% were seen once. Specimen: peripheral blood mononuclear cells (PBMCs), collected when the disease was refractory, from a patient treated with antithyroid drugs. These receptors originate from a female donor with Graves disease.

V gene TRBV5-1 combines with J gene TRBJ1-1, with D possibly matching TRBD1 (6 bases). Between the trimmed V and J ends, which lost 0 bases and 4 bases, there was a span of 10 bases. This CDR3 is built from 14 residues. Germline V lookup: CDR1 SGHRS, CDR2 YFSETQ. CDR3 sequence (DNA): TGCGCCAGCAGCTTGGTGGGGGCGGTCACTGAAGCTTTCTTT. As protein: CASSLVGAVTEAFF.

The chain is built from TRBV4-1 and TRBJ2-2; 10 bases are shared with TRBD2. The V and J ends lost 1 base and 6 bases, in that order; junction bases with no gene match: 8. The CDR3 covers 17 residues. Germline V gene sequence: CDR1 MGHRA, CDR2 YSYEKL. CDR3 sequence reads: CASSQAGTSVAAGELFF. Here the CDR3 DNA reads TGCGCCAGCAGCCAAGCTGGGACTAGCGTTGCCGCCGGGGAGCTGTTTTTT.

The chain is built from TRBV27 and TRBJ2-7; D is perhaps TRBD2 (7 bases). Germline CDR1 and CDR2: MNHEY and SMNVEV (reference sequence). The V end lost 3 bases, the J end lost 5 bases, and 14 bases lay between the germline ends. This CDR3 comprises 14 residues. In nucleotides, the CDR3 is TGTGCCAGCAGTTTGAGGGGGGGGGGCGACGAGCAGTACTTC. Protein: CASSLRGGGDEQYF.

The chain links TRBV29-1 to TRBJ2-2; 14 bases are a match to TRBD2. Germline V lookup: CDR1 SQVTM, CDR2 ANQGSEA. V lost 7 bases and J lost 6; bases outside the gene matches: 4. This CDR3 has 14 residues. The DNA of the CDR3 is TGCAGCGCATCGACTAGCGGGGGGGCCGGGGAGCTGTTTTTT. This gives the protein CSASTSGGAGELFF.

This clonotype was observed many times. V gene TRBV10-3 combines with J gene TRBJ2-2; 14 bases map to TRBD2. The germline V gene has CDR1 ENHRY and CDR2 SYGVKD. Trimming took 7 bases from V and 1 from J; bases not matched to a gene: 5. This CDR3 has 17 amino acids. CDR3 coding DNA: TGTGCCATCACTCCCGGACTAGCGGGAGGGAACACCGGGGAGCTGTTTTTT. Translated, it gives CAITPGLAGGNTGELFF.

In this sample, this clonotype turned up many times. The rearrangement links TRBV11-2 to TRBJ2-7, with TRBD2 matching over 8 bases. V shed 0 bases and J 1 base; nucleotides not matched to a gene: 2. The CDR3 runs 15 residues. Germline CDR1 reads SGHAT; CDR2 reads FQNNGV. The CDR3 region is CASSLEAGVSYEQYF. CDR3 DNA: TGTGCCAGCAGCTTAGAAGCGGGAGTTTCCTACGAGCAGTACTTC.

The DNA of the CDR3 is TGTGCCAGCAGTGTCGAAGAAGCTTTCTTT. It translates to CASSVEEAFF. The rearrangement links TRBV6-1 to TRBJ1-1, with D unclear. CDR3 length: 10 residues. V was cut by 4 bases and J by 8 bases, with 5 bases left in between. Germline values: CDR1 MNHNS, CDR2 SASEGT.

On this clonotype itself: A read error may produce the germline difference seen at one junction end. The chain is built from TRBV2 and TRBJ1-2; 8 bases line up with TRBD1. Looked up from germline, CDR1 is SNHLY and CDR2 is FYNNEI. The length of the CDR3 is 14 residues. The CDR3 here is CASTWTGRENGYAF. In DNA form, the CDR3 reads TGTGCCAGCACATGGACAGGGAGAGAGAATGGCTACGCCTTC. The full variable domain, in which reference TRBV2 and TRBJ1-2 provide the parts outside the CDR3, is EPEVTQTPSHQVTQMGQEVILRCVPISNHLYFYWYRQILGQKVEFLVSFYNNEISEKSEIFDDQFSVERPDGSNFTLKIRSTKLEDSAMYFCASTWTGRENGYAFGSGTRLTVV.

V and J are TRBV2 and TRBJ2-1; weak D call: TRBD1 (5 bases). This CDR3 is built from 17 residues. Trimming left V 7 bases short and J 0 bases short, with 19 bases between. Germline assignment: CDR1 SNHLY and CDR2 FYNNEI. CDR3 sequence: CASILRWGPSSYNEQFF. Here the CDR3 DNA reads TGTGCCAGCATCCTTCGGTGGGGCCCCAGCTCCTACAATGAGCAGTTCTTC. Using reference TRBV2 and TRBJ2-1 for the parts outside the CDR3, the full variable domain is EPEVTQTPSHQVTQMGQEVILRCVPISNHLYFYWYRQILGQKVEFLVSFYNNEISEKSEIFDDQFSVERPDGSNFTLKIRSTKLEDSAMYFCASILRWGPSSYNEQFFGPGTRLTVL.